The following is a TCR beta chain sequence with its context. Its antigen is not identified. A single base separates this from a much larger clone, so it may be a read error. This sample is drawn from a study of read filtering for tumor transcriptome and immune sequencing. Study in general: The cohort had over 16 men and more than 11 women aged roughly 40 to 90, mean about 70 years.

CDR3 length: 14 residues. V was clipped by 2 bases and J by 6 bases, with 8 bases between them. Looked up from germline, CDR1 is MNHNY and CDR2 is SVGAGI (reference sequence). Overall study results and limits: Even smaller IR-seq throughput identified most shared clonotypes.

Molecular barcoded adaptors covering alpha/delta and beta/gamma chains were used on 400 ng RNA. TCRdb fed the reads into MiXCR, producing one record per CDR3 protein. In the table there are approximately 57,000 distinct CDR3 sequences, about 12% of which are singletons. This chain connects TRBV6-6 to TRBJ1-6, with D unresolved. The sequenced sample was a population of CD138-negative cells sorted from bone marrow. This clonotype originated in a donor aged 40 or over with multiple myeloma. The CDR3 region is CASSYPWGNSPLHF. The CDR3 nucleotides read TGTGCCAGCAGTTACCCTTGGGGTAATTCACCCCTCCACTTT.